This TCR beta chain originates from a study of molecular identifiers for immune sequencing clone quantification. This CDR3 is built from 15 residues. V dropped 3 bases and J dropped 6 bases, with 15 bases sitting between them. The V gene's germline CDR1 is MDHEN and CDR2 SYDVKM. Using its own MiXCR run on the PCR reads, TCRdb lists one record per CDR3 protein. The sample lists 40,000 to 50,000 distinct CDR3 sequences; less than 20% were seen once. Sorted naive CD8 T cells were those defined as CD8+CD4-CCR7+CD45RA+. Sequenced: naive CD8+ T cells from blood, with Jurkat cell RNA spiked in. Specified subset: FACS-sorted CD8+CD4-CCR7+CD45RA+ naive T cells. This chain links TRBV28 with TRBJ1-5; the D gene is possibly TRBD1 (5 bases). This receptor was obtained from a human donor in good health. Some libraries in this study had Jurkat cell RNA spiked in. CDR3 DNA: TGTGCCAGCAGTTTCTCGGGAGGGGTTGGTCAGCCCCAGCATTTT. Translated, it gives CASSFSGGVGQPQHF.